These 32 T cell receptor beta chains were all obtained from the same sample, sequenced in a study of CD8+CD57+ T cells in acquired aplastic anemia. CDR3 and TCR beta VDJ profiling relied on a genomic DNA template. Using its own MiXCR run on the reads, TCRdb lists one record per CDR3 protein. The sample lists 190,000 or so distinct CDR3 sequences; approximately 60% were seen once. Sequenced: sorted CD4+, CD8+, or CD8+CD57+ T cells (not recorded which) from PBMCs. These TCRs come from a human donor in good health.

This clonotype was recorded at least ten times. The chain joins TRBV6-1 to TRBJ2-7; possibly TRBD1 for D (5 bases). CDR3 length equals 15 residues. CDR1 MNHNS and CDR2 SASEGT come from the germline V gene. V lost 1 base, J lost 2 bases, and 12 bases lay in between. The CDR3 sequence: CASSEVTGEAYEQYF. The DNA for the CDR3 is TGTGCCAGCAGTGAAGTAACAGGAGAGGCCTACGAGCAGTACTTC.

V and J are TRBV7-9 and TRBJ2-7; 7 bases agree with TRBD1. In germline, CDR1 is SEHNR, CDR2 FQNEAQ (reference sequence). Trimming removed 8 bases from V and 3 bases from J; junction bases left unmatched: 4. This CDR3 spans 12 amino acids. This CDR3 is CASSTGFYEQYF. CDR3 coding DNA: TGTGCCAGCTCGACAGGGTTCTACGAGCAGTACTTC.

The CDR3 spells CASSSRTGLAFF. For the CDR3, the DNA is TGTGCCAGCAGCTCCAGGACAGGGCTAGCTTTCTTT. The V call is TRBV7-2, the J call TRBJ1-1, with 8 bases identical to TRBD1. J gave up 10 bases and V 4 bases, and 5 bases lay outside the gene matches. Germline loops: CDR1 SGHTA, CDR2 FQGNSA. CDR3 length: 12 residues.

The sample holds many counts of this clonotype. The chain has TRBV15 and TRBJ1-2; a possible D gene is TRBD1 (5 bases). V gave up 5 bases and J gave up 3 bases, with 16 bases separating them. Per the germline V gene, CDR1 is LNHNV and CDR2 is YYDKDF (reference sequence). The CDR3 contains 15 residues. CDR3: CATSGGAGADYGYTF. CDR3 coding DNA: TGTGCCACCAGCGGGGGAGCTGGGGCGGACTATGGCTACACCTTC.

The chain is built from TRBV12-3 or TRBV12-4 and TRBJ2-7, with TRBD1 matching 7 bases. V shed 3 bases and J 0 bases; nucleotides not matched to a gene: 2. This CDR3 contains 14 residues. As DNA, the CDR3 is TGTGCCAGCAGTTTCGGACAGGCCTCCTACGAGCAGTACTTC. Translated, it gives CASSFGQASYEQYF.

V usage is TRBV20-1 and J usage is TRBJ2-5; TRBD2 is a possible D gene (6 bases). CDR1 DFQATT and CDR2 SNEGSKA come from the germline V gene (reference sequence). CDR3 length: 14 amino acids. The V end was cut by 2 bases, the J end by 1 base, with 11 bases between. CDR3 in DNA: TGCAGTGCTAGATTTGCGGGGTCCCAAGAGACCCAGTACTTC. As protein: CSARFAGSQETQYF.

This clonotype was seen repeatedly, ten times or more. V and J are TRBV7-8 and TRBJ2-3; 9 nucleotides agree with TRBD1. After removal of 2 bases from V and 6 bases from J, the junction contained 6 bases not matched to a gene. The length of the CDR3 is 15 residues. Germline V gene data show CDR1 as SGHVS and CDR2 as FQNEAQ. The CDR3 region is CASSLRQGETDTQYF. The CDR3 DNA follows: TGTGCCAGCAGCTTAAGACAGGGGGAAACGGATACGCAGTATTTT.

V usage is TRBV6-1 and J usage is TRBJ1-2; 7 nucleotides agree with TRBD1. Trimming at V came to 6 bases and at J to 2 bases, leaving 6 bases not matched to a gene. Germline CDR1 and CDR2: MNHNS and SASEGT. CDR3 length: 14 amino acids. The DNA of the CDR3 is TGTGCCAGCAGGACGGGACAGAAGAACTATGGCTACACCTTC. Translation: CASRTGQKNYGYTF.

CDR3 in amino acids: CASSYGQLSYEQYF. The CDR3 DNA reads TGTGCCAGCAGTTACGGCCAGCTCTCCTACGAGCAGTACTTC. This rearrangement joins TRBV28 to TRBJ2-7; D not resolved. CDR3 length equals 14 residues. CDR1 and CDR2 (germline): MDHEN, SYDVKM. V lost 4 bases to trimming and J lost 0 bases, with 10 bases between them. The variable domain in full, completed from reference TRBV28 and TRBJ2-7, reads DVKVTQSSRYLVKRTGEKVFLECVQDMDHENMFWYRQDPGLGLRLIYFSYDVKMKEKGDIPEGYSVSREKKERFSLILESASTNQTSMYLCASSYGQLSYEQYFGPGTRLTVT.

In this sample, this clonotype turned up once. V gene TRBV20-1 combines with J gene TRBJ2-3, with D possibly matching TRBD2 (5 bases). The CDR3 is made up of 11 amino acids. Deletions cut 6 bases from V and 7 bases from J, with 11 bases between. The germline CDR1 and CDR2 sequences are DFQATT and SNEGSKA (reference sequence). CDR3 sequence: CSALLANTQYF. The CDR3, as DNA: TGCAGTGCCCTCCTAGCTAATACGCAGTATTTT.

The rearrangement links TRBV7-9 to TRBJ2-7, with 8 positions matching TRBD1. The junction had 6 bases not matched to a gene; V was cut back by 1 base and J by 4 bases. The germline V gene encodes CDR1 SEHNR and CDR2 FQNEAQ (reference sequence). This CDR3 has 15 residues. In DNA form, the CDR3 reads TGTGCCAGCAGCTTAGTTGGGACAGGAGTATACGAGCAGTACTTC. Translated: CASSLVGTGVYEQYF.

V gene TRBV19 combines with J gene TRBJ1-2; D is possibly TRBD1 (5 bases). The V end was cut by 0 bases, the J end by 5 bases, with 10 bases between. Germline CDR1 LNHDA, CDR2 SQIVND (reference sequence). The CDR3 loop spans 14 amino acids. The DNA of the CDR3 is TGTGCCAGTAGTATAGATCGGGGGAATTATGGCTACACCTTC. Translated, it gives CASSIDRGNYGYTF.

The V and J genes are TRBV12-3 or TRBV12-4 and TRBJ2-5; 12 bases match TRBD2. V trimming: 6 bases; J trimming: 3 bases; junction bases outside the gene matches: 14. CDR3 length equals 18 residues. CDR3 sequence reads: CASRILLAGGNIKETQYF. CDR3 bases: TGTGCCAGCAGGATATTACTAGCGGGGGGCAACATTAAAGAGACCCAGTACTTC.

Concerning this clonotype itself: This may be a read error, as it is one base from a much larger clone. CDR3 sequence reads: CASSQLGSEAYSYTF. CDR3 nucleotides: TGTGCCAGCAGCCAACTCGGAAGTGAGGCCTATAGCTACACCTTC. The rearrangement joins TRBV3-1 to TRBJ1-2; D gene ambiguous. CDR1 LGHDT and CDR2 YNNKEL come from the germline V gene (reference sequence). This CDR3 spans 15 amino acids.

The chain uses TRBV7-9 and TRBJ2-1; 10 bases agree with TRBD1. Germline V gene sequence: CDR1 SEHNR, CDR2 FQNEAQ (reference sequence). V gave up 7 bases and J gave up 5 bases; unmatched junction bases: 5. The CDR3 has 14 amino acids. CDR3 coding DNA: TGTGCCAGCACCGGACAGGGGGGGGACAATGAGCAGTTCTTC. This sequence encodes CASTGQGGDNEQFF.

The CDR3 region has the DNA TGCAGTGCCACCTCCTCAAGATGGACAAACACCATATATTTT. Residues: CSATSSRWTNTIYF. The chain joins TRBV20-1 to TRBJ1-3; unclear D gene. CDR1 and CDR2 (germline): DFQATT, SNEGSKA (reference sequence). The V end was cut by 6 bases, the J end by 6 bases, with 18 bases between. The CDR3 sequence is 14 residues long.

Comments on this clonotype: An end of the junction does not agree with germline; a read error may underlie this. The chain's CDR3 is CTSSLAGASGVEQYF. The CDR3 DNA reads as TGTACCAGCAGCTTAGCGGGCGCTAGCGGGGTGGAGCAGTACTTC. V and J are TRBV7-9 and TRBJ2-7, with TRBD2 identical over 9 bases. This CDR3 comprises 15 residues. Germline CDR1 reads SEHNR; CDR2 reads FQNEAQ (reference sequence).

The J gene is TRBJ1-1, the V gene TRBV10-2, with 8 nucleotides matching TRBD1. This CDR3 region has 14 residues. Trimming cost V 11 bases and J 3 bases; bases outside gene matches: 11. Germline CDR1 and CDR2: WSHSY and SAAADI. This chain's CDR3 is CAGGEDRVYTEAFF. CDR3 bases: TGCGCCGGTGGCGAGGACAGGGTGTACACTGAAGCTTTCTTT.

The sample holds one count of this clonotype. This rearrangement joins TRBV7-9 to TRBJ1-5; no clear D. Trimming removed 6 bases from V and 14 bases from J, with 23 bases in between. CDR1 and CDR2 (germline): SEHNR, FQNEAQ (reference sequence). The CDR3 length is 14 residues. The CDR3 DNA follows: TGTGCCAGCAGTAAGACTAGCGGGAGTGCCTACGAGCATTTT. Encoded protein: CASSKTSGSAYEHF.

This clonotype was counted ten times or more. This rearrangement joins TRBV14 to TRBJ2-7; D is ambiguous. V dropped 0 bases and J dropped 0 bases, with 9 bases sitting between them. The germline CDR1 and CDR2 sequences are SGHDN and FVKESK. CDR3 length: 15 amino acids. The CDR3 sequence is CASSQERSSSYEQYF. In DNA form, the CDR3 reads TGTGCCAGCAGCCAAGAACGATCGAGCTCCTACGAGCAGTACTTC.

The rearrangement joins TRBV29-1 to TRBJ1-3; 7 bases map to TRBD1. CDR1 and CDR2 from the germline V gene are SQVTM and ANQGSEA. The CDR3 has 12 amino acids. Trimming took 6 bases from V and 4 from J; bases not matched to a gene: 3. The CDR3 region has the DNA TGCAGCGTCCGGGACAGCGGAAACACCATATATTTT. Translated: CSVRDSGNTIYF.

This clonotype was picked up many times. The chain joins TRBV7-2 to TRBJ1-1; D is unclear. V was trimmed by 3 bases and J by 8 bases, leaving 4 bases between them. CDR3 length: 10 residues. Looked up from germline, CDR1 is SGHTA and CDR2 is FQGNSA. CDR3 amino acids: CASSFPEAFF. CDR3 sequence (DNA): TGTGCCAGCAGCTTTCCGGAAGCTTTCTTT. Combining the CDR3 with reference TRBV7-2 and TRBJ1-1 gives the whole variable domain GAGVSQSPSNKVTEKGKDVELRCDPISGHTALYWYRQSLGQGLEFLIYFQGNSAPDKSGLPSDRFSAERTGGSVSTLTIQRTQQEDSAVYLCASSFPEAFFGQGTRLTVV.

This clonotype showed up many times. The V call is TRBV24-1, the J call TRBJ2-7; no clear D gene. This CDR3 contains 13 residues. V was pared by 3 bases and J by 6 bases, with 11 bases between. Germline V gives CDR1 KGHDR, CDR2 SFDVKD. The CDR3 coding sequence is TGTGCCACCAGTGATATAGACCGAGGCGAGCAGTACTTC. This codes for CATSDIDRGEQYF.

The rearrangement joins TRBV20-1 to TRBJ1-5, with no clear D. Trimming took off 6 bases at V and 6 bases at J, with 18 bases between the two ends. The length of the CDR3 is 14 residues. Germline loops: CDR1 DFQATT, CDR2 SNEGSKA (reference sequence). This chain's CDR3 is CSAPVGFGVQPQHF. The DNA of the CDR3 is TGCAGTGCCCCGGTGGGTTTCGGGGTTCAGCCCCAGCATTTT.

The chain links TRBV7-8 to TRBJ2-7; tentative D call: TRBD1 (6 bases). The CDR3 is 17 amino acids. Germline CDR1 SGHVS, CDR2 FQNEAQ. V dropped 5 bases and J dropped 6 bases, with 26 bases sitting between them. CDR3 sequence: CASSPPLRQAKTGEQYF. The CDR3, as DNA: TGTGCCAGCAGCCCTCCCCTCAGACAGGCCAAGACGGGCGAGCAGTACTTC.

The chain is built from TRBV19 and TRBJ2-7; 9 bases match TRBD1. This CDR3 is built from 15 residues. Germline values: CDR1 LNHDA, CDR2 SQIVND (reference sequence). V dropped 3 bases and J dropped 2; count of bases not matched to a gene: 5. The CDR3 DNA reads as TGTGCCAGTAGTATGGTGACAGGGGGAACCTACGAGCAGTACTTC. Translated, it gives CASSMVTGGTYEQYF.

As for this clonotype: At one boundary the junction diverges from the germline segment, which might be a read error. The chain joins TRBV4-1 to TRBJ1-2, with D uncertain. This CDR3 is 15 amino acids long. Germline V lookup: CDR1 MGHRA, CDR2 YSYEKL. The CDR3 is CAISQDRQDNYGYTF. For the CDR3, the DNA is TGCGCCATCAGCCAAGATCGTCAGGATAACTATGGCTACACCTTC.

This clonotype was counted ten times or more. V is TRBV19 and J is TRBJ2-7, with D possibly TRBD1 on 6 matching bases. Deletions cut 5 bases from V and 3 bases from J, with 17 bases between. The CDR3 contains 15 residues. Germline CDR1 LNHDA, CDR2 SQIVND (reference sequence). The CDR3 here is CASSPFWDTDYEQYF. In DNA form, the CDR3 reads TGTGCCAGTAGTCCGTTTTGGGACACAGACTACGAGCAGTACTTC.

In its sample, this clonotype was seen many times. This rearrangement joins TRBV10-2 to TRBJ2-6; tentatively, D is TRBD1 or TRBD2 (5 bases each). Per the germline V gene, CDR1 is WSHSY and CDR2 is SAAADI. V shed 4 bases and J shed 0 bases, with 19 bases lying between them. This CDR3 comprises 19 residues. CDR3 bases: TGCGCCAGCAGTGGTTGGACCGGGACGGAAAACTCTGGGGCCAACGTCCTGACTTTC. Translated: CASSGWTGTENSGANVLTF.

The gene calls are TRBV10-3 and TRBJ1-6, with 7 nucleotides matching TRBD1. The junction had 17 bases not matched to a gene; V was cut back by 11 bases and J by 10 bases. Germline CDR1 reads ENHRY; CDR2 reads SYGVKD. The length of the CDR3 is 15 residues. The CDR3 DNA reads TGTGCCGCTCATGACGGGACAGATGTCGCGTCACCCCTCCACTTT. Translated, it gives CAAHDGTDVASPLHF.

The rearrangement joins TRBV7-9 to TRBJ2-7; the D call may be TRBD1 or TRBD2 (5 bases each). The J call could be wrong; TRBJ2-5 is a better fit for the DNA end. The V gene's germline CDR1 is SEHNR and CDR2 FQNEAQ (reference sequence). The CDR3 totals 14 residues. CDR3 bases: TGTGCCAGCAGCCAAGATCCGGGACCAGAGACCCAGTACTTC. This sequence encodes CASSQDPGPETQYF.

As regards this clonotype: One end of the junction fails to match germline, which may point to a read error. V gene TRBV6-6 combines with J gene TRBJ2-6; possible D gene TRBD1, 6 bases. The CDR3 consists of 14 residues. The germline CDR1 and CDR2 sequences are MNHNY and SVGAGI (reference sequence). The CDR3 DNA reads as TGTGCCAGCAGTTCGGTCCGGACAGCGAACACTGAAGCTTTC. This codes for CASSSVRTANTEAF.